Listed below are T cell receptor beta chains from one sample, sequenced in a study of blood T cell repertoires in COVID-19. Only in-frame clones appear in the TCRdb table, and some are missing; sequencing was by immunoSEQ multiplex PCR. This table has 150,000 or so clones, over 80% appearing once. Sequenced material: peripheral blood. Source of these receptors: a man at least 80 years old with acute or convalescent COVID-19. The CDR3 runs from the conserved cysteine through the conserved F or W.

V: TRBV6-5
J: TRBJ1-1
CDR3: CASRLDRDTEAFF

V: TRBV15
J: TRBJ1-6
CDR3: CATSRDRGIRSYNSPLHF

V: TRBV28
J: TRBJ2-3
CDR3: CASRIGRGGPDTQYF

V: TRBV5-4
J: TRBJ1-2
CDR3: CASSPSIGGPHLPGYTF

V: TRBV28
J: TRBJ1-2
CDR3: CASRGTTAYGYTF

V: TRBV4-2
J: TRBJ1-5
CDR3: CASSPAGGGPQHF

V: TRBV3-1/TRBV3-2
J: TRBJ2-1
CDR3: CASSQVTFEMYESSSYNEQFF

V: TRBV5-1
J: TRBJ2-5
CDR3: CASSFGWGRPGTSDQETQYF

V: TRBV6-5
J: TRBJ2-1
CDR3: CASSYYYYNEQFF

V: TRBV19
J: TRBJ2-7
CDR3: CASRDRGGSYEQYF

V: TRBV10-2
J: TRBJ2-1
CDR3: CASSVILAAVGEQFF